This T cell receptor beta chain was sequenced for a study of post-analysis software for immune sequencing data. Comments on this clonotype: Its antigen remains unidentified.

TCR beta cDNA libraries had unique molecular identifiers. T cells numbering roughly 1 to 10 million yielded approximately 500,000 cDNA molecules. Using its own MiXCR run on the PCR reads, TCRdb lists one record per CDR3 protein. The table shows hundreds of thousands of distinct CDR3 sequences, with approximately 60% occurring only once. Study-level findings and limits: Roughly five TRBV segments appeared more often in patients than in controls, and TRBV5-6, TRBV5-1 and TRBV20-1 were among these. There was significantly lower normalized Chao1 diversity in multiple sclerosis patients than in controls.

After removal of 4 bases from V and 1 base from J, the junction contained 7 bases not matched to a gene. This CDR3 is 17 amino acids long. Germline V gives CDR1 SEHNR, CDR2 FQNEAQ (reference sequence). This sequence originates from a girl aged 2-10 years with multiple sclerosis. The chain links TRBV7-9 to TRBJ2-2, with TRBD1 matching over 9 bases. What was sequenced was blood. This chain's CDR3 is CASSSSQGQGNTGELFF. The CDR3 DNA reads TGTGCCAGCAGCTCGTCCCAGGGACAGGGGAACACCGGGGAGCTGTTTTTT.